This T cell receptor beta chain appears in the sequencing data of a study of spatial heterogeneity in lung cancer. Background on the study: When follow-up PBMC samples existed, they were sequenced (at a median of about two years after resection). Detected beta-chain sequences consistently exceeded alpha-chain sequences.

Remarks on this clonotype: Its antigen is not known.

General study points: Relative to follow-up, resection was when ubiquitous expanded tumor TCRs appeared more in blood.

The sample's time point: blood at routine non-recurrence follow-up after resection. Whole RNA, isolated from tumor, nontumor lung or frozen PBMC, was sequenced without prior sorting. The library protocol tagged each TCR cDNA with a unique molecular identifier. TCRdb independently ran MiXCR on the 5' RACE reads; one entry per CDR3 protein. The sample lists about 26,000 distinct CDR3 sequences; approximately 6% were seen once. The germline V and J ends were trimmed by 0 bases and 5 bases, with 7 bases remaining between them. The CDR3 extends over 14 amino acids. In germline, CDR1 is LGHDT, CDR2 YNNKEL (reference sequence).

Specimen: PBMCs, collected at follow-up. V usage is TRBV3-1 and J usage is TRBJ2-2, with no clear D. This TCR came from a male donor with early-stage non-small cell lung cancer. This chain's CDR3 is CASSQEPATGELFF. Written as DNA, the CDR3 is TGTGCCAGCAGCCAAGAACCAGCGACCGGGGAGCTGTTTTTT.